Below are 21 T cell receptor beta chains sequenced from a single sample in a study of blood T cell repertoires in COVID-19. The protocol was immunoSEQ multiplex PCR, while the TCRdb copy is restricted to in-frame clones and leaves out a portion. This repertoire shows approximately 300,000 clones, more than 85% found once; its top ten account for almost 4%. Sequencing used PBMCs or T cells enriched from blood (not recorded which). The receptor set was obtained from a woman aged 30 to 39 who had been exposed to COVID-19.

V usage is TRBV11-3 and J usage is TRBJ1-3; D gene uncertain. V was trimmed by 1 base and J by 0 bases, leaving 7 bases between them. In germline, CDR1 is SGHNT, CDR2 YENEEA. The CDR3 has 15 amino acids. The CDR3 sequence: CASSLGMASGNTIYF. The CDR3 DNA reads TGTGCCAGCAGCTTAGGAATGGCCTCTGGAAACACCATATATTTT.

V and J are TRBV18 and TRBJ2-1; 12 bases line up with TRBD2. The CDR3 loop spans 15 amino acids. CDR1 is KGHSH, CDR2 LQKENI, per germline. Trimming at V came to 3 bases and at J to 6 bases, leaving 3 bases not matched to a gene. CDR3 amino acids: CASSPLAGGGNEQFF. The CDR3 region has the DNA TGTGCCAGCTCACCGCTAGCGGGGGGGGGCAATGAGCAGTTCTTC. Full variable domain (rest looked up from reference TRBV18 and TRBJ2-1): NAGVMQNPRHLVRRRGQEARLRCSPMKGHSHVYWYRQLPEEGLKFMVYLQKENIIDESGMPKERFSAEFPKEGPSILRIQQVVRGDSAAYFCASSPLAGGGNEQFFGPGTRLTVL.

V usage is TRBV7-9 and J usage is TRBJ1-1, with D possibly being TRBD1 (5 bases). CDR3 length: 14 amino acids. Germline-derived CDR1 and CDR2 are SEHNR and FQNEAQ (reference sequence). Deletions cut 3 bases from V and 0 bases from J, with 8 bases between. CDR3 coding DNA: TGTGCCAGCAGCTTGGGGCCCTTGAACACTGAAGCTTTCTTT. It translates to CASSLGPLNTEAFF. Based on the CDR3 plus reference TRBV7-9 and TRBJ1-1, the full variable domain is DTGVSQNPRHKITKRGQNVTFRCDPISEHNRLYWYRQTLGQGPEFLTYFQNEAQLEKSRLLSDRFSAERPKGSFSTLEIQRTEQGDSAMYLCASSLGPLNTEAFFGQGTRLTVV.

The CDR3 DNA reads TGCGCCAGCAGCCACATTACAGGTGTAGGAGGGGATCAGCCCCAGCATTTT. This codes for CASSHITGVGGDQPQHF. The V gene is TRBV4-1, the J gene TRBJ1-5, with a possible D match to TRBD1 (5 bases). CDR3 length: 17 amino acids. In germline, CDR1 is MGHRA, CDR2 YSYEKL. The V gene lost 3 bases and the J gene lost 5 bases, with 20 bases spanning the gap.

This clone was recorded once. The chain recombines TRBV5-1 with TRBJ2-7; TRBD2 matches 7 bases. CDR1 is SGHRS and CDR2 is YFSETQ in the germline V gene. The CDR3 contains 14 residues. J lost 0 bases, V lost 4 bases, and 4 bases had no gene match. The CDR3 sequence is CASSPRGSSYEQYF. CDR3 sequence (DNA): TGCGCCAGCAGCCCGCGGGGGAGCTCCTACGAGCAGTACTTC.

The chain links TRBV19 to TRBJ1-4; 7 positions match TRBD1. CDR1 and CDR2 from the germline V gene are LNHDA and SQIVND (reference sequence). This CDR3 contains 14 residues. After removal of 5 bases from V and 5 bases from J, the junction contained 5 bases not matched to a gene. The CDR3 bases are TGTGCCAGTAGTGTCCGGGACAGCAATGAAAAACTGTTTTTT. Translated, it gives CASSVRDSNEKLFF.

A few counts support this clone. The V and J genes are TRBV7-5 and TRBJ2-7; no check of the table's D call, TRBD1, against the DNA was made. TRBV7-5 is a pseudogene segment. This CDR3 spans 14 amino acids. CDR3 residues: CARSSRDREYEQYF. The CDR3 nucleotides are TGTGCCAGAAGCTCCCGGGACAGGGAGTACGAGCAGTACTTC.

CDR3 bases: TGTGCCAGCAGCTCGGGCAGGGGGCCATCCTACAATGAGCAGTTCTTC. It yields the protein CASSSGRGPSYNEQFF. The chain employs TRBV6-4 and TRBJ2-1; 8 bases agree with TRBD1. The junction had 8 bases not matched to a gene; V was cut back by 6 bases and J by 1 base. Looked up from germline, CDR1 is MRHNA and CDR2 is SNTAGT. The CDR3 totals 16 residues.

CDR3: CASSAPEGVGNTIYF. The CDR3 nucleotides are TGTGCCAGCAGCGCCCCCGAAGGGGTTGGAAACACCATATATTTT. The J gene is TRBJ1-3, the V gene TRBV9; possible D gene TRBD1, 5 bases. V was cut by 3 bases and J by 3 bases, with 13 bases left in between. The germline V gene has CDR1 SGDLS and CDR2 YYNGEE. The CDR3 length is 15 residues.

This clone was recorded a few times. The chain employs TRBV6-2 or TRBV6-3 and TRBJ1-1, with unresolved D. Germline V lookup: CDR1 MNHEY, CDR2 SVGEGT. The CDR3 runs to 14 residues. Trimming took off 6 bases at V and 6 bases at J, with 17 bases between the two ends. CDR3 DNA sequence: TGTGCCAGCAGCCGCTTTTCCGGGAGGGCTGAAGCTTTCTTT. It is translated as CASSRFSGRAEAFF.

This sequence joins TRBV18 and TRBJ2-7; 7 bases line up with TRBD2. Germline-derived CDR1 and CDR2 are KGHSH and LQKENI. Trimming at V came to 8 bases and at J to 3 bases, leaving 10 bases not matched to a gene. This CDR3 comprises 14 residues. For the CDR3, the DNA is TGTGCCAGCACGGAGGGCGGGGGTATCTACGAGCAGTACTTC. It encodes CASTEGGGIYEQYF.

The CDR3 nucleotides read TGTGCCAGCAGTCGACAGGGGAGTATCTATGGCTACACCTTC. Translating gives CASSRQGSIYGYTF. The rearrangement joins TRBV6-5 to TRBJ1-2; 8 bases line up with TRBD1. From germline, CDR1 is MNHEY and CDR2 SVGAGI. This CDR3 region has 14 residues. V was clipped by 5 bases and J by 4 bases; unmatched bases: 6.

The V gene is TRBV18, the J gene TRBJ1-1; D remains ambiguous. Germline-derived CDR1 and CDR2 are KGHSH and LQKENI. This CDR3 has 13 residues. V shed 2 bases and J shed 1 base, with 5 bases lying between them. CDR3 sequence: CASSPNGNTEAFF. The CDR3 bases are TGTGCCAGCTCACCAAACGGGAACACTGAAGCTTTCTTT.

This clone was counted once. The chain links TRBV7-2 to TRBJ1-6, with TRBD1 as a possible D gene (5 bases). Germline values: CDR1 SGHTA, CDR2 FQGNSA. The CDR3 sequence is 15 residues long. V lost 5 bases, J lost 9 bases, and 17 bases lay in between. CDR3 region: CASSPPGFTGSPLHF. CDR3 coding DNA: TGTGCCAGCAGCCCACCCGGTTTCACAGGTTCACCCCTCCACTTT.

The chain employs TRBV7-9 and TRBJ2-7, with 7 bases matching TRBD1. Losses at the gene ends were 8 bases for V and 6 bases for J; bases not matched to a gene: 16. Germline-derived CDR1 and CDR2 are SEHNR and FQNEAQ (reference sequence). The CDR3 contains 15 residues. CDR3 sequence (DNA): TGTGCCAGCGGAACGGATGCAACAGGGGAATTCGAGCAGTACTTC. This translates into CASGTDATGEFEQYF.

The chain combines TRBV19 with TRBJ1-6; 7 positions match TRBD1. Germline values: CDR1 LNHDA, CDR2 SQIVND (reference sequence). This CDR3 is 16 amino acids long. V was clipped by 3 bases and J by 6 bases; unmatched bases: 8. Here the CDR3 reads CASSIAGGLVNSPLHF. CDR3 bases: TGTGCCAGTAGTATCGCAGGGGGGCTGGTTAATTCACCCCTCCACTTT.

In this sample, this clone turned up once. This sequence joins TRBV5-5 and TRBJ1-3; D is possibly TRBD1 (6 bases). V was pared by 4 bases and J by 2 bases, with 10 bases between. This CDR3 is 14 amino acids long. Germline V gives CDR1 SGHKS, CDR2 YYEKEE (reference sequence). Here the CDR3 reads CASSKGQTGNTIYF. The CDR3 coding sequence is TGTGCCAGCAGCAAAGGACAGACTGGAAACACCATATATTTT.

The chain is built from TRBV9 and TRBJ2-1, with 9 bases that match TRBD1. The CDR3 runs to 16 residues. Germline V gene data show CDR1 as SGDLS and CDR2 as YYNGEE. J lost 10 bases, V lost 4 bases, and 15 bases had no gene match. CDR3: CASSTQTGGLTEEQFF. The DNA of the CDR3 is TGTGCCAGCAGCACCCAGACAGGGGGTTTAACGGAAGAGCAGTTCTTC.

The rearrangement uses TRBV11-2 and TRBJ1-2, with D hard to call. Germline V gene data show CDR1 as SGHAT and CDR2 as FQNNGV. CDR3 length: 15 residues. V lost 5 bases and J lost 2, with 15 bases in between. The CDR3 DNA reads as TGTGCCAGCAGCCCAACCCTGTGGCAGAACTATGGCTACACCTTC. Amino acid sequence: CASSPTLWQNYGYTF.

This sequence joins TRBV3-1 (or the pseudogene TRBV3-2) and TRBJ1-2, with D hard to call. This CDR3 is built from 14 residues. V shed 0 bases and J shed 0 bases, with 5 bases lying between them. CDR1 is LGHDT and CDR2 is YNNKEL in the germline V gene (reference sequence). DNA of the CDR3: TGTGCCAGCAGCCAAGATCTAGCTAACTATGGCTACACCTTC. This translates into CASSQDLANYGYTF.

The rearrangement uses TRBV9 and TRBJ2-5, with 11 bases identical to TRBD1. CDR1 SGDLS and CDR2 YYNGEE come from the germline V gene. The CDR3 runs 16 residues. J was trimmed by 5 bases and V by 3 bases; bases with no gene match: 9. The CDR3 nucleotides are TGTGCCAGCAGCGCGACCGGGACAGGGGGAACCGAGACCCAGTACTTC. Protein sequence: CASSATGTGGTETQYF.